This T cell receptor (beta chain) stems from a study of T cell repertoires in cytomegalovirus infection (dated by TCRdb to about 2019). About the study as a whole: Recently identified HLA-C-restricted CMV epitopes, whose presentation resists viral immunomodulation, were targeted by peptide stimulations together with well-studied HLA-B-restricted epitopes. Because public TCR beta signatures pointed to carriage of CMV infection together with the matching HLA type, the HLA type of each donor mattered for the analysis. Study-level results and caveats: Carriers of CMV infection plus the relevant HLA type were discriminated by the cumulative frequency of public TCR beta family members in the study cohort and in an independent roughly 370-donor cohort. In the ex vivo response, HLA-C-restricted CMV-specific TCR beta clonotypes were dominant, and in two of eight donors the single most frequent clonotype came from this HLA-C-restricted group.

This clonotype has a handful of counts. Its antigen is unknown. Base qualities are missing; no much larger clone stands one base away. The junction carries 4 bases between V and J, which are trimmed by 8 bases and 2 bases respectively. From a lookup of the germline V gene (reference sequence), CDR1 and CDR2 are LNHDA and SQIVND. The CDR3 covers 11 residues, taking in both the cysteine and the phenylalanine. The only DNA kept is the CDR3, 33 bases in frame from the first base. Sample treatment or condition, as interpreted from the label and publication: in vitro stimulation with specific CMV peptide epitopes to enrich CMV-specific T cells. Sequenced on an Illumina HiSeq 1500. TCRdb reworked the public reads: Q25 trimming with fastp, MiXCR clone assembly, productive beta chains retained. Here each entry gathers all rows of one CDR3 protein and keeps the most common genes and DNA. This sample comprises hundreds of thousands of distinct CDR3 sequences, roughly 36% of them detected only once. About 18% of the sample goes to the ten largest clones.

This chain joins TRBV19 to TRBJ1-5; the D gene remains uncertain. The source is a human donor in good health (CMV status not recorded). Some clones in this sample may be carry-over from other donors' samples. The sequencing here drew on cultured PBMCs, taken from culture after CMV antigen stimulation. Here the CDR3 is given as CASGRNQPQHF. In nucleotides, the sequence is TGTGCCAGTGGTCGCAATCAGCCCCAGCATTTT.